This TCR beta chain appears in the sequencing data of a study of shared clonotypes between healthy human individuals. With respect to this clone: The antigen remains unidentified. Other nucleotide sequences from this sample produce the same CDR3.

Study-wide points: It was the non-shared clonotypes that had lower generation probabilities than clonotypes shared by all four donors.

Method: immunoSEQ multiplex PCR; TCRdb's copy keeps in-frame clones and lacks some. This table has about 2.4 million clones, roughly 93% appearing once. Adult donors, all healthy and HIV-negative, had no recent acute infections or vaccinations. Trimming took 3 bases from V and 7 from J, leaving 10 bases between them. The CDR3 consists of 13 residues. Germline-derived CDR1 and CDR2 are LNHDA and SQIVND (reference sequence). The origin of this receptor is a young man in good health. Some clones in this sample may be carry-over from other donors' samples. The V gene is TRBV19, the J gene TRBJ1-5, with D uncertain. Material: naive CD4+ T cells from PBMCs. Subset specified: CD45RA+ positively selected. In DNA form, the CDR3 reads TGTGCCAGTAGTATTGGAGCAAGACAGCCCCAGCATTTT. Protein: CASSIGARQPQHF.